One and the same sample provided the 25 T cell receptor beta chains below, sequenced in a study of regulatory T cells in long-lasting Graves disease. Researchers made TCR beta libraries by using iRepertoire HTBI primers and running Arm-PCR on CDR3 regions. MiXCR, applied by TCRdb to the multiplex PCR reads, yields one record per CDR3 protein. Altogether under 300,000 distinct CDR3 sequences are present, over 20% being singletons, with the ten largest covering about 15%. The time point denotes: newly diagnosed GD, antithyroid drugs for less than 3 months. Extracted PBMC RNA gave rise to the TCR library. The sequenced sample was peripheral blood mononuclear cells (PBMCs), obtained at new diagnosis, from a patient treated with antithyroid drugs. The receptor set was obtained from a female donor with Graves disease.

Details on this clonotype: A much larger clone differs by one base, so this may be a read error. V is TRBV6-2 or TRBV6-3 and J is TRBJ1-5, with unresolved D. Germline CDR1 is MNHEY and CDR2 is SVGEGT. CDR3 length: 18 amino acids. The CDR3 spells CTSTMSRRGEWAIQPQHF. The CDR3 DNA sequence: TGTACCAGCACCATGAGCCGTCGAGGCGAGTGGGCGATTCAGCCCCAGCATTTT.

This clonotype occurred many times. V usage is TRBV24-1 and J usage is TRBJ2-2; 7 bases line up with TRBD2. The J segment lost 1 base and the V segment lost 5 bases, leaving 3 bases of the junction unmatched. The CDR3 spans 15 residues. Germline V gene lookup returns CDR1 KGHDR and CDR2 SFDVKD. The CDR3 DNA reads TGTGCCACCAGTGGACTAGCAGGGAACACCGGGGAGCTGTTTTTT. Residues: CATSGLAGNTGELFF.

This clonotype was detected ten times or more. The genes are TRBV20-1 and TRBJ1-5; D is ambiguous. CDR3 length equals 13 residues. From germline, CDR1 is DFQATT and CDR2 SNEGSKA (reference sequence). Trimming left V 0 bases short and J 9 bases short, with 12 bases between. CDR3 residues: CSARDPGPGPQHF. The CDR3 DNA reads TGCAGTGCTAGAGATCCCGGACCGGGGCCCCAGCATTTT.

This clonotype was observed at least ten times. The rearrangement uses TRBV29-1 and TRBJ2-1, with D hard to call. CDR1 is SQVTM and CDR2 is ANQGSEA in the germline V gene. The V end lost 7 bases, the J end lost 4 bases, and 11 bases lay between the germline ends. The CDR3 is 12 residues long. CDR3: CSAESGYNEQFF. CDR3 DNA: TGCAGCGCCGAGTCGGGTTACAATGAGCAGTTCTTC.

This clonotype was observed at least ten times. This rearrangement joins TRBV7-2 to TRBJ2-7, with 8 nucleotides matching TRBD2. This CDR3 is built from 16 residues. Germline V gene sequence: CDR1 SGHTA, CDR2 FQGNSA. J lost 5 bases, V lost 2 bases, and 11 bases had no gene match. In nucleotides, the CDR3 is TGTGCCAGCAGCTTATCCCTCGGGCCCGGGGGGGACGAGCAGTACTTC. Translating it yields CASSLSLGPGGDEQYF.

The J gene is TRBJ2-3, the V gene TRBV2, with TRBD2 matching 14 bases. The CDR3 covers 18 residues. Germline V gene lookup returns CDR1 SNHLY and CDR2 FYNNEI. Trimming cost V 7 bases and J 5 bases; bases outside gene matches: 14. This CDR3 is CASTRSEGLAGVVDTQYF. CDR3 DNA: TGTGCCAGCACCAGAAGTGAGGGACTAGCGGGAGTGGTAGATACGCAGTATTTT.

This clonotype was seen many times. In DNA form, the CDR3 reads TGTGCCAGCAGCTTAGAAAGTGGTGGTGAGCAGTTCTTC. Amino acid sequence: CASSLESGGEQFF. The V gene is TRBV11-2, the J gene TRBJ2-1; D call uncertain. Trimming removed 0 bases from V and 9 bases from J, with 9 bases in between. The CDR3 is made up of 13 amino acids. The germline V gene has CDR1 SGHAT and CDR2 FQNNGV. The whole variable domain, remainder taken from reference TRBV11-2 and TRBJ2-1, is EAGVAQSPRYKIIEKRQSVAFWCNPISGHATLYWYQQILGQGPKLLIQFQNNGVVDDSQLPKDRFSAERLKGVDSTLKIQPAKLEDSAVYLCASSLESGGEQFFGPGTRLTVL.

V and J are TRBV7-2 and TRBJ1-2; 8 bases fit TRBD1. The CDR3 is 14 amino acids. V trimming: 1 base; J trimming: 6 bases; junction bases outside the gene matches: 4. Germline CDR1 is SGHTA and CDR2 is FQGNSA. CDR3 in amino acids: CASSLVTGGDGYTF. In nucleotides, the CDR3 is TGTGCCAGCAGCTTAGTAACAGGGGGTGATGGCTACACCTTC.

Worth noting for this clonotype: In this CDR3 the conserved last residue, phenylalanine or tryptophan, is missing, so a read error is likely. J is TRBJ2-7 and V is TRBV12-3 or TRBV12-4; D is undetermined. V lost 1 base and J 3 bases, leaving 7 bases between the germline ends. The CDR3 runs to 13 residues. The CDR3 region is CASSLGVDYEQYL. CDR3 DNA sequence: TGTGCCAGCAGTTTAGGTGTGGACTACGAGCAGTACCTC.

This clonotype was seen at least ten times. This chain connects TRBV24-1 to TRBJ1-2, with 8 bases identical to TRBD1. CDR1 is KGHDR and CDR2 is SFDVKD in the germline V gene. After removal of 7 bases from V and 6 bases from J, the junction contained 9 bases not matched to a gene. The CDR3 length is 14 residues. CDR3 nucleotide sequence: TGTGCCACCAGGGGGGCAGGGGGCAAGGATGGCTACACCTTC. Translation: CATRGAGGKDGYTF.

This clonotype was seen ten or more times. V is TRBV3-2 and J is TRBJ2-5; the table's D call TRBD2 went unverified against the DNA. TRBV3-2 is a recognized pseudogene. This CDR3 spans 17 amino acids. The CDR3: CASSQPRLARKQETQYF. CDR3 bases: TGTGCCAGCAGCCAACCGAGACTAGCGAGGAAACAAGAGACCCAGTACTTC.

The V and J genes are TRBV19 and TRBJ2-1, with D possibly called TRBD1 or TRBD2 (5 bases each). Per germline, CDR1 LNHDA and CDR2 SQIVND (reference sequence). V lost 4 bases and J lost 8, with 18 bases in between. This CDR3 is 15 amino acids long. This CDR3 is CASSTPSGLTDEQFF. CDR3 DNA: TGTGCCAGTAGTACCCCATCGGGGCTGACGGATGAGCAGTTCTTC.

There are many counts of this clonotype. The chain uses TRBV24-1 and TRBJ2-2; no clear D gene. CDR1 and CDR2 (germline): KGHDR, SFDVKD. The CDR3 is made up of 13 amino acids. Trimming cost V 6 bases and J 4 bases, with 8 bases left between them. CDR3 sequence (DNA): TGTGCCACCAGTTTAGGGCCCACCGGGGAGCTGTTTTTT. It encodes CATSLGPTGELFF.

This clonotype was detected ten times or more. V gene TRBV18 combines with J gene TRBJ2-5; TRBD1 or TRBD2 may be the D gene (5 bases each). V lost 3 bases, J lost 5 bases, and 10 bases lay in between. The CDR3 is 13 residues long. Germline CDR1 and CDR2: KGHSH and LQKENI. Here the CDR3 reads CASSPGAAETQYF. The CDR3 DNA sequence: TGTGCCAGCTCACCCGGGGCAGCGGAGACCCAGTACTTC.

About this clonotype: Possible read error: a much larger clone is one base away. This rearrangement joins TRBV5-1 to TRBJ1-4, with D tentatively TRBD1 (6 bases). CDR1 is SGHRS, CDR2 YFSETQ, per germline. CDR3 length: 16 residues. The CDR3: CASRSEGGFANEELFF. CDR3 nucleotides: TGCGCCAGCAGATCCGAAGGGGGTTTCGCTAATGAAGAACTGTTTTTT.

The V gene is TRBV10-3, the J gene TRBJ2-1; the match to TRBD2 covers 11 bases. Losses at the gene ends were 3 bases for V and 3 bases for J; bases not matched to a gene: 7. The length of the CDR3 is 17 residues. Germline CDR1 reads ENHRY; CDR2 reads SYGVKD. Here the CDR3 reads CAISDRLAGPLYNEQFF. Here the CDR3 DNA reads TGTGCCATCAGTGATAGACTAGCGGGGCCACTCTACAATGAGCAGTTCTTC.

This clonotype came up a few times. This chain's CDR3 is CASSIVVNQPQHF. CDR3 DNA: TGTGCCAGTAGCATTGTTGTGAATCAGCCCCAGCATTTT. V usage is TRBV19 and J usage is TRBJ1-5; D unclear. Germline CDR1 reads LNHDA; CDR2 reads SQIVND (reference sequence). V was pared by 6 bases and J by 4 bases, with 10 bases between. The CDR3 runs to 13 residues.

For this clonotype: A clone one base away is much larger, so this may be a read error. This chain joins TRBV5-1 and TRBJ2-1; D is uncertain. The J call is doubtful: the DNA matches TRBJ2-7 better. The CDR3 runs 16 residues. CDR1 is SGHRS and CDR2 is YFSETQ in the germline V gene. CDR3 sequence (DNA): TGCGCCAGCAGCTTGGCTCCCCCCCCCTCGAACAATGAGCAGTACTTC. Encoded protein: CASSLAPPPSNNEQYF.

This clonotype was seen ten or more times. The chain carries TRBV4-2 and TRBJ2-1; D is uncertain. The V gene lost 0 bases and the J gene lost 8 bases, with 14 bases spanning the gap. The CDR3 loop spans 15 amino acids. Per germline, CDR1 LGHNA and CDR2 YNFKEQ. CDR3 loop: CASSQDPVGMDEQFF. Written as DNA, the CDR3 is TGTGCCAGCAGCCAAGATCCGGTAGGCATGGATGAGCAGTTCTTC.

Sample share makes this clonotype medium-sized. This chain joins TRBV10-3 and TRBJ2-3; 7 nucleotides match TRBD1. J lost 4 bases, V lost 0 bases, and 10 bases had no gene match. The CDR3 runs 17 residues. Looked up from germline, CDR1 is ENHRY and CDR2 is SYGVKD. The CDR3 spells CAISESGTVTLSDTQYF. Here the CDR3 DNA reads TGTGCCATCAGTGAGTCGGGGACAGTAACTTTATCAGATACGCAGTATTTT.

At least ten counts were recorded for this clonotype. This chain links TRBV4-2 with TRBJ2-5; D gene ambiguous. Trimming stripped 3 bases from V and 4 bases from J, with 9 bases between. This CDR3 has 13 residues. CDR1 LGHNA and CDR2 YNFKEQ come from the germline V gene. CDR3 bases: TGTGCCAGCAGCCAGGAGCCAGGAGAGACCCAGTACTTC. This gives the protein CASSQEPGETQYF.

This clonotype has only a few counts. The rearrangement uses TRBV5-1 and TRBJ1-3; D is uncertain. Germline CDR1 and CDR2: SGHRS and YFSETQ. V dropped 4 bases and J dropped 0 bases, with 8 bases sitting between them. CDR3 length: 14 residues. The CDR3: CASSDTVSGNTIYF. The CDR3 DNA sequence: TGCGCCAGCAGCGACACTGTCTCTGGAAACACCATATATTTT.

The table lists this clonotype with many counts. The rearrangement uses TRBV20-1 and TRBJ2-5; a weak D match, TRBD2 (6 bases). Trimming removed 0 bases from V and 5 bases from J, with 10 bases in between. Germline V gives CDR1 DFQATT, CDR2 SNEGSKA (reference sequence). The CDR3 is made up of 13 amino acids. The CDR3 sequence: CSARDRGRETQYF. The CDR3 DNA reads TGCAGTGCTAGAGATCGAGGGAGGGAGACCCAGTACTTC.

This clonotype showed up many times. This rearrangement joins TRBV2 to TRBJ1-6, with 8 bases that match TRBD1. The length of the CDR3 is 16 residues. With V trimmed by 7 bases and J by 2 bases, 7 bases remained unmatched. Germline V CDR1 and CDR2: SNHLY, FYNNEI. The CDR3 reads CASNLQGAAYNSPLHF. CDR3 sequence (DNA): TGTGCCAGCAACCTGCAGGGGGCCGCCTATAATTCACCCCTCCACTTT.

This clonotype was observed a single time. The V call is TRBV20-1, the J call TRBJ2-1; 8 bases match TRBD1. The V gene's germline CDR1 is DFQATT and CDR2 SNEGSKA (reference sequence). The CDR3 is 14 residues long. After removal of 1 base from V and 8 bases from J, the junction contained 7 bases not matched to a gene. CDR3: CSARVGQGQDEQFF. For the CDR3, the DNA is TGCAGTGCTAGAGTCGGACAGGGTCAGGATGAGCAGTTCTTC.